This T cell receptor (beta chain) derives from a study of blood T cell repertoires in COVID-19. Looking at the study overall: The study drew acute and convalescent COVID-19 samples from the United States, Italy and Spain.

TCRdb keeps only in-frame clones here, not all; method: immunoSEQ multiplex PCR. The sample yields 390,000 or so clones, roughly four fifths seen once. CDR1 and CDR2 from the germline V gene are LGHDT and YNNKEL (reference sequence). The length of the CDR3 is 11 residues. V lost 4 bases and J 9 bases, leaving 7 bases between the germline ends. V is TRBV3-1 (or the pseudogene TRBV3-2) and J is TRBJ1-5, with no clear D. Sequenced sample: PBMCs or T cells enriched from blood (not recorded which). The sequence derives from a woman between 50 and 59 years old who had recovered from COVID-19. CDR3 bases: TGTGCCAGCAGCCTTGGACTGCCCCAGCATTTT. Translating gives CASSLGLPQHF.